The 15 T cell receptor beta chains in this list originate from one sample, sequenced in a study of blood T cell repertoires in COVID-19. The repertoire was sequenced with immunoSEQ multiplex PCR; TCRdb's copy has only in-frame clones and lacks some. Of about 210,000 clones detected, around four fifths appear once; the ten largest clones hold approximately 5.2%. Specimen: peripheral blood. The receptors come from a woman aged 70-85 years with COVID-19, enrolled during active disease.

The chain uses TRBV9 and TRBJ2-7, with 8 positions matching TRBD1. CDR1 and CDR2 from the germline V gene are SGDLS and YYNGEE. The V segment lost 4 bases and the J segment 7 bases; nucleotides outside the gene matches: 7. The CDR3 has 13 residues. Written as DNA, the CDR3 is TGTGCCAGCAGCCCCGGACAGGGAAGGGAGCAGTACTTC. This encodes CASSPGQGREQYF. The whole variable domain, filled in from reference TRBV9 and TRBJ2-7, reads DSGVTQTPKHLITATGQRVTLRCSPRSGDLSVYWYQQSLDQGLQFLIQYYNGEERAKGNILERFSAQQFPDLHSELNLSSLELGDSALYFCASSPGQGREQYFGPGTRLTVT.

The DNA for the CDR3 is TGTGCCATCAGTGGTACTAGCGGGAGGGATGAGCAGTTCTTC. It translates to CAISGTSGRDEQFF. The genes are TRBV10-3 and TRBJ2-1; 13 bases fit TRBD2. Germline assignment: CDR1 ENHRY and CDR2 SYGVKD. CDR3 length: 14 amino acids. The V segment lost 4 bases and the J segment 8 bases; nucleotides outside the gene matches: 2.

This CDR3 is CASSLVLAGDTGELFF. The DNA for the CDR3 is TGTGCCAGCAGCTTGGTCCTAGCGGGAGACACCGGGGAGCTGTTTTTT. The gene calls are TRBV5-6 and TRBJ2-2; 10 bases match TRBD2. Germline V lookup: CDR1 SGHDT, CDR2 YYEEEE. The CDR3 has 16 amino acids. Unmatched junction bases numbered 2, after V lost 0 bases and J lost 3 bases.

The chain employs TRBV5-1 and TRBJ2-7; 10 bases fit TRBD2. Germline loops: CDR1 SGHRS, CDR2 YFSETQ. Trimming at V came to 4 bases and at J to 2 bases, leaving 3 bases not matched to a gene. The CDR3 is made up of 14 amino acids. CDR3 residues: CASSVAGGPYEQYF. Written as DNA, the CDR3 is TGCGCCAGCAGCGTAGCGGGAGGTCCCTACGAGCAGTACTTC.

With regard to this clone: The junction and the germline gene differ at one end; a read error may be behind it. The gene calls are TRBV5-1 and TRBJ1-2; 8 positions match TRBD1. The length of the CDR3 is 15 residues. Per the germline V gene, CDR1 is SGHRS and CDR2 is YFSETQ. CDR3 in DNA: TGCGCCAGCAGACATTCGGGGACAGGAAACTATGCCTACACCTTC. It yields the protein CASRHSGTGNYAYTF.

The chain joins TRBV24-1 to TRBJ1-6; TRBD1 agrees at 10 bases. The junction had 7 bases not matched to a gene; V was cut back by 4 bases and J by 5 bases. The CDR3 totals 17 residues. Germline loops: CDR1 KGHDR, CDR2 SFDVKD. The CDR3 DNA is TGTGCCACCAGTGACTCCCGGACAGGGGGACATAATTCACCCCTCCACTTT. Amino acids: CATSDSRTGGHNSPLHF.

The chain links TRBV24-1 to TRBJ1-4; D might be TRBD1 (6 bases). Trimming removed 2 bases at V and 6 bases at J, with 12 bases between. The CDR3 length is 15 residues. Germline V gene sequence: CDR1 KGHDR, CDR2 SFDVKD. The CDR3 coding sequence is TGTGCCACCAGTGATTCGGCACAGGGCGATGAAAAACTGTTTTTT. This codes for CATSDSAQGDEKLFF.

The V call is TRBV6-1, the J call TRBJ1-2; D is possibly TRBD1 (5 bases). Per germline, CDR1 MNHNS and CDR2 SASEGT. The CDR3 covers 14 residues. Trimming took 3 bases from V and 3 from J, leaving 11 bases between them. Here the CDR3 reads CASSDVGGYYGYTF. DNA of the CDR3: TGTGCCAGCAGTGATGTGGGGGGATACTATGGCTACACCTTC.

The chain combines TRBV4-3 with TRBJ1-2; 7 bases fit TRBD1. The ends lost 0 bases at V and 4 bases at J; junction bases unmatched: 2. CDR1 and CDR2 from the germline V gene are LGHNA and YSLEER. There are 14 residues in the CDR3. The CDR3 DNA is TGCGCCAGCAGCCAAGAGCGGGACAGCTATGGCTACACCTTC. Its protein product is CASSQERDSYGYTF.

A single count supports this clone. The rearrangement uses TRBV27 and TRBJ2-5, with TRBD1 matching over 10 bases. This CDR3 comprises 14 residues. The germline gives CDR1 MNHEY, CDR2 SMNVEV (reference sequence). Trimming at V came to 3 bases and at J to 7 bases, leaving 5 bases not matched to a gene. The chain's CDR3 is CASSFPGQGSTQYF. DNA of the CDR3: TGTGCCAGCAGTTTTCCGGGACAGGGGTCGACCCAGTACTTC.

This chain links TRBV3-1 (or the pseudogene TRBV3-2) with TRBJ2-2; TRBD2 might be the D (6 bases). CDR1 and CDR2 from the germline V gene are LGHDT and YNNKEL (reference sequence). Trimming removed 1 base at V and 1 base at J, with 10 bases between. The CDR3 has 16 amino acids. CDR3 region: CASSQGGAGNTGELFF. CDR3 nucleotide sequence: TGTGCCAGCAGCCAAGGCGGGGCGGGGAACACCGGGGAGCTGTTTTTT.

The chain is built from TRBV30 and TRBJ2-1; no clear D. Germline CDR1 GTSNPN, CDR2 SVGIG (reference sequence). V shed 0 bases and J shed 4 bases, with 10 bases lying between them. The CDR3 is 14 amino acids. The CDR3 DNA is TGTGCCTGGAGTGTAGTGCGCCCATACAATGAGCAGTTCTTC. Translation gives CAWSVVRPYNEQFF.

The chain couples TRBV9 to TRBJ2-2; possibly TRBD1 for D (5 bases). V shed 0 bases and J shed 8 bases, with 17 bases lying between them. The CDR3 consists of 16 residues. CDR1 SGDLS and CDR2 YYNGEE come from the germline V gene. As DNA, the CDR3 is TGTGCCAGCAGCGTAGAGGGTAACAGGCAAAAGGGGGAGCTGTTTTTT. Its translation: CASSVEGNRQKGELFF.

The gene calls are TRBV7-2 and TRBJ2-7; D is possibly TRBD1 (5 bases). CDR1 SGHTA and CDR2 FQGNSA come from the germline V gene. Trimming took off 3 bases at V and 5 bases at J, with 17 bases between the two ends. The CDR3 sequence is 15 residues long. CDR3 coding DNA: TGTGCCAGCAGCTTGTCTTTTTCCAGGGAACACGAGCAGTACTTC. As protein: CASSLSFSREHEQYF.

CDR3 DNA sequence: TGTGCCAGCAGTCCAACCAAGGGGACTGAAGCTTTCTTT. Its translation is CASSPTKGTEAFF. The rearrangement uses TRBV12-3 or TRBV12-4 and TRBJ1-1, with D possibly matching TRBD1 (5 bases). CDR3 size: 13 residues. V lost 5 bases, J lost 5 bases, and 12 bases lay in between.